A selection of T cell receptor beta chains follows, all from one sample in a study of cytomegalovirus exposure and HLA in healthy donors. Sequencing used immunoSEQ multiplex PCR; TCRdb keeps in-frame clones, though not all of them. The sample holds approximately 150,000 clones, about 70% seen once. Sample: PBMCs. The receptors shown here come from a middle-aged woman in good health and CMV-seronegative. Each CDR3 is given with its conserved first and last residue. D genes are given only for firm matches. Not every row has a clone size; where given, it reads once, few, many or a size class.

v_call: TRBV10-3
clone_size: .
d_call: TRBD1
j_call: TRBJ1-5
cdr3_nt: TGTGCCATCAGTGTAGACAGGGGGTCTGGGGCCCAGCATTTT
cdr3_aa: CAISVDRGSGAQHF

v_call: TRBV30
clone_size: once
d_call: TRBD1
j_call: TRBJ2-2
cdr3_nt: TGTGCCTCTGCAAACAGGGGGCAGAACACCGGGGAGCTGTTTTTT
cdr3_aa: CASANRGQNTGELFF

v_call: TRBV2
clone_size: .
d_call: TRBD2
j_call: TRBJ2-1
cdr3_nt: TGTGCCAGCAGGCGGAGGACTAGCAGGGAGTACAATGAGCAGTTCTTC
cdr3_aa: CASRRRTSREYNEQFF

v_call: TRBV28
clone_size: few
d_call: TRBD1
j_call: TRBJ1-1
cdr3_nt: TGTGCCAGCAGTTTAGGGTGGACAGGTGAAGCTTTCTTT
cdr3_aa: CASSLGWTGEAFF

v_call: TRBV6-5
clone_size: .
d_call: .
j_call: TRBJ2-6
cdr3_nt: TGTGCCAGCATGCGGAGCTCTGGGGCCAACGTCCTGACTTTC
cdr3_aa: CASMRSSGANVLTF

v_call: TRBV5-4
clone_size: .
d_call: TRBD2
j_call: TRBJ2-3
cdr3_nt: TGTGCCAGCAGCTGGGGGACTAGCGGGGCCTCCACAGATACGCAGTATTTT
cdr3_aa: CASSWGTSGASTDTQYF

v_call: TRBV19
clone_size: .
d_call: .
j_call: TRBJ2-5
cdr3_nt: TGTGCCAGTAGTATAGATCGGGGAGAGACCCAGTACTTC
cdr3_aa: CASSIDRGETQYF

v_call: TRBV6-6
clone_size: .
d_call: TRBD2
j_call: TRBJ2-7
cdr3_nt: TGTGCCAGTCAGACGCTAGCGGGAGTCTCCTACGAGCAGTACTTC
cdr3_aa: CASQTLAGVSYEQYF

v_call: TRBV10-2
clone_size: few
d_call: .
j_call: TRBJ1-1
cdr3_nt: TGCGCCAGCAGTGAACTCACTGAAGCTTTCTTT
cdr3_aa: CASSELTEAFF

v_call: TRBV28
clone_size: .
d_call: .
j_call: TRBJ2-2
cdr3_nt: TGTGCCAGCAGTCAGGGTAACGGCGGGGAGCTGTTTTTT
cdr3_aa: CASSQGNGGELFF

v_call: TRBV30
clone_size: .
d_call: .
j_call: TRBJ1-2
cdr3_nt: TGTGCCTGGACCCGAGGAGGAGCTGGCTATGGCCACACCTTC
cdr3_aa: CAWTRGGAGYGHTF

v_call: TRBV29-1
clone_size: .
d_call: .
j_call: TRBJ2-7
cdr3_nt: TGCAGCGCGGGTTCTTACTACGAGCAGTACTTC
cdr3_aa: CSAGSYYEQYF

v_call: TRBV10-2
clone_size: .
d_call: .
j_call: TRBJ2-5
cdr3_nt: TGCGCCAGCAGTGATACGCCCCCGGAGGCAGAGACCCAGTACTTC
cdr3_aa: CASSDTPPEAETQYF

v_call: TRBV7-8
clone_size: few
d_call: TRBD2
j_call: TRBJ2-1
cdr3_nt: TGTGCCAGCAGCTTCGGGACTAGCGGACCACGGGAGCAGTTCTTC
cdr3_aa: CASSFGTSGPREQFF

v_call: TRBV28
clone_size: .
d_call: TRBD1
j_call: TRBJ2-7
cdr3_nt: TGTGCCAGCAGTTTCATGGGACAGATAGGGGTCTACGAGCAGTACTTC
cdr3_aa: CASSFMGQIGVYEQYF

v_call: TRBV19
clone_size: .
d_call: .
j_call: TRBJ2-3
cdr3_nt: TGTGCCAGTAGTATAAGACCGCGGGATACGCAGTATTTT
cdr3_aa: CASSIRPRDTQYF

v_call: TRBV28
clone_size: .
d_call: TRBD1
j_call: TRBJ1-4
cdr3_nt: TGTGCCGTGGGGACAGGGGGCGCCGGGAATGAAAAACTGTTTTTT
cdr3_aa: CAVGTGGAGNEKLFF

v_call: TRBV19
clone_size: .
d_call: TRBD1
j_call: TRBJ2-2
cdr3_nt: TGTGCCAGTAAAACTGACAGGGATGGGGACACCGGGGAGCTGTTTTTT
cdr3_aa: CASKTDRDGDTGELFF

v_call: TRBV5-8
clone_size: once
d_call: TRBD2
j_call: TRBJ2-5
cdr3_nt: TGTGCCAGCAGCTTGTGGGCAGGGAGGGAAGAGACCCAGTACTTC
cdr3_aa: CASSLWAGREETQYF

v_call: TRBV28
clone_size: .
d_call: TRBD1
j_call: TRBJ1-2
cdr3_nt: TGTGCCAGCACCGCCCTCTCAGGGGGCTACGGCTACACCTTC
cdr3_aa: CASTALSGGYGYTF

v_call: TRBV28
clone_size: .
d_call: TRBD1
j_call: TRBJ1-5
cdr3_nt: TGTGCCAGCAGTCCCGCCACAGGGGATCAGCCCCAGCATTTT
cdr3_aa: CASSPATGDQPQHF

v_call: TRBV11-2
clone_size: .
d_call: .
j_call: TRBJ1-3
cdr3_nt: TGTGCCAGCAGCTTATCCCTTTCTGGAAACACCATATATTTT
cdr3_aa: CASSLSLSGNTIYF

v_call: TRBV4-1
clone_size: .
d_call: .
j_call: TRBJ1-1
cdr3_nt: TGCGCCAGCAGCCAAGCAGGGTTGAAGACTGAAGCTTTCTTT
cdr3_aa: CASSQAGLKTEAFF

v_call: TRBV5-4
clone_size: .
d_call: TRBD1
j_call: TRBJ1-6
cdr3_nt: TGTGCCAGCAGCCACCGGACAGGGCGCAATTCACCCCTCCACTTT
cdr3_aa: CASSHRTGRNSPLHF

v_call: TRBV28
clone_size: .
d_call: .
j_call: TRBJ1-5
cdr3_nt: TGTGCCAGCAGTTTTCAGATTAGCAATCAGCCCCAGCATTTT
cdr3_aa: CASSFQISNQPQHF